This T cell receptor (beta chain) was obtained from a study of brain T cells in children with intractable seizures. Time point here: blood from clinic visit 5 months post-surgery; TSC patient then seizure free. Patients received at least one anti-epileptic drug before surgery. The CDR3 covers 13 residues. The germline V and J ends were trimmed by 6 bases and 0 bases, with 8 bases remaining between them. CDR1 SNHLY and CDR2 FYNNEI come from the germline V gene. Notes on the study in general: Pre- and post-surgery blood differed in depth, so pre-surgery absences may be undersampling. Patients' HCMV serostatus was unknown; virus specificity rests on CDR3 similarity alone.

The table came from immunoSEQ multiplex PCR; TCRdb's copy has only in-frame clones and leaves some out. The sample records about 340,000 clones, about 94% being singletons. As to this clone: Its antigen remains unknown.

This chain links TRBV2 with TRBJ1-1, with D possibly matching TRBD1 (5 bases). Sequenced material: peripheral blood, taken roughly 5 months after surgery. This TCR derives from a boy in the first two years of life with tuberous sclerosis and intractable seizures. CDR3 protein: CASSRQMNTEAFF. CDR3 in DNA: TGTGCCAGCAGCCGACAGATGAACACTGAAGCTTTCTTT.